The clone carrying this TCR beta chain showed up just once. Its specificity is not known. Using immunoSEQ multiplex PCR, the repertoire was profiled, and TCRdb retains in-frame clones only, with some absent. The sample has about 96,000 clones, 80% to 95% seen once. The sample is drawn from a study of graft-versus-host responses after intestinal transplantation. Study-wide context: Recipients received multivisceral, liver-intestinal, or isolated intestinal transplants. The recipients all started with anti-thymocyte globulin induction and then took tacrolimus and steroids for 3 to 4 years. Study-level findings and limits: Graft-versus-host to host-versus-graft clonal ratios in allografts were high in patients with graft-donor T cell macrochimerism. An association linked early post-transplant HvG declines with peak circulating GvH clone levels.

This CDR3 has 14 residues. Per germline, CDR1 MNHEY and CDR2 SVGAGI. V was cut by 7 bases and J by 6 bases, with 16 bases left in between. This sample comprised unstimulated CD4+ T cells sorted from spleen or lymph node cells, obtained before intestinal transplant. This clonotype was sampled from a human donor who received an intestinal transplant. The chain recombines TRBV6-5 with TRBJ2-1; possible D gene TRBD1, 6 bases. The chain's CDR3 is CASTQGNLGNEQFF. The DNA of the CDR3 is TGTGCCAGCACACAGGGTAATTTGGGCAATGAGCAGTTCTTC.